This is a list of T cell receptor beta chains from one sample in a study of blood T cell repertoires in COVID-19. Clones were sequenced by immunoSEQ multiplex PCR, and TCRdb holds only the in-frame ones, with some missing. The sample has about 70,000 clones, 75% to 90% seen once. The sample was peripheral blood. The receptors here all came from a man in his forties or fifties with active COVID-19. The CDR3 runs from the conserved cysteine through the conserved F or W. D genes are given only for firm matches. The size entry is marked missing in some rows and otherwise reads once, few, many or a size class.

J,size,V,D,CDR3,DNA
TRBJ1-2,once,TRBV3-1/TRBV3-2,NA,CASSQAGAEGYTF,TGTGCCAGCAGCCAAGCAGGGGCGGAAGGCTACACCTTC
TRBJ2-7,NA,TRBV19,NA,CASSFGSSYEQYF,TGTGCCAGTAGTTTCGGTAGCTCCTACGAGCAGTACTTC
TRBJ2-7,NA,TRBV29-1,NA,CSVSGLTYEQYF,TGCAGCGTCTCGGGACTTACCTACGAGCAGTACTTC
TRBJ2-7,NA,TRBV5-8,NA,CASSSSYYEQYF,TGTGCCAGCAGCAGCTCCTACTACGAGCAGTACTTC
TRBJ1-1,NA,TRBV24-1,TRBD1,CATSDSGQGKGRTEAFF,TGTGCCACCAGTGATTCGGGACAGGGTAAAGGCCGGACTGAAGCTTTCTTT
TRBJ2-7,NA,TRBV6-2/TRBV6-3,NA,CASSPLSYEQYF,TGTGCCAGCAGCCCCCTCTCCTACGAGCAGTACTTC
TRBJ2-2,NA,TRBV12-3/TRBV12-4,TRBD2,CASSSGGGELFF,TGTGCCAGCAGTTCGGGGGGCGGGGAGCTGTTTTTT
TRBJ2-5,NA,TRBV14,TRBD1,CASSQEFRGRPETQYF,TGTGCCAGCAGCCAAGAGTTCAGGGGGCGCCCGGAGACCCAGTACTTC
TRBJ2-3,NA,TRBV5-4,TRBD2,CASSLGTSGAGTDTQYF,TGTGCCAGCAGCTTGGGGACTAGCGGAGCGGGGACAGATACGCAGTATTTT
TRBJ2-1,many,TRBV5-5,TRBD2,CASSSRETSGDNEQFF,TGTGCCAGCAGCTCTCGAGAGACTAGCGGGGACAATGAGCAGTTCTTC